This T cell receptor (beta chain) was found in a study of blood T cell repertoires in COVID-19. Germline V gene lookup returns CDR1 ENHRY and CDR2 SYGVKD. Trimming pared 3 bases from V and 6 bases from J, leaving 9 bases between. CDR3 length equals 12 residues. Produced via immunoSEQ multiplex PCR; TCRdb's table is partial and in-frame only. The sample includes tens of thousands of clones, 87% of them seen just once. Material: peripheral blood. The J gene is TRBJ2-7, the V gene TRBV10-3; D is ambiguous. The TCR originated in a man in his thirties or forties with acute or convalescent COVID-19. For the CDR3, the DNA is TGTGCCATCAGTGAAACCGCCGGCGAGCAGTACTTC. Encoded protein: CAISETAGEQYF.